The 22 T cell receptor beta chains below come from one sample, sequenced in a study of cytomegalovirus exposure and HLA in healthy donors. PCR primers comprised 60 Vbeta and 13 Jbeta primers. TCRdb's copy holds only in-frame clones and misses some; the assay was immunoSEQ multiplex PCR. The repertoire includes roughly 150,000 clones, 85% of them detected once, and about 2.7% sits in the top ten. The specimen sequenced was PBMCs. Every receptor here comes from a man aged 25-45 years in good health and CMV-seropositive.

This chain connects TRBV14 to TRBJ2-1, with D tentatively TRBD2 (6 bases). CDR3 length equals 15 residues. The ends were cut back, 4 bases at V and 3 bases at J, with 13 bases in the middle. Germline CDR1 SGHDN, CDR2 FVKESK. CDR3 coding DNA: TGTGCCAGCAGCCTCGTTGCTAGCGTCTACAATGAGCAGTTCTTC. Amino acid sequence: CASSLVASVYNEQFF.

This chain joins TRBV10-1 and TRBJ2-4, with 7 bases identical to TRBD1. Germline CDR1 WNHNN, CDR2 SYGVQD (reference sequence). There are 15 residues in the CDR3. After removal of 5 bases from V and 5 bases from J, the junction contained 9 bases not matched to a gene. Here the CDR3 reads CASSTDRDGQNIQYF. CDR3 nucleotide sequence: TGCGCCAGCAGTACCGACAGGGATGGCCAAAACATTCAGTACTTC.

The rearrangement uses TRBV2 and TRBJ2-7; TRBD2 agrees at 8 bases. The trim removed 1 base at V and 5 bases at J, leaving 1 base unmatched. Germline lookup yields CDR1 SNHLY and CDR2 FYNNEI. CDR3 length: 13 residues. The CDR3 is CASSEGSGNEQYV. Written as DNA, the CDR3 is TGTGCCAGCAGTGAAGGTAGCGGGAACGAGCAGTACGTC.

The V call is TRBV25-1, the J call TRBJ2-1; 11 bases align to TRBD2. The V gene end was trimmed by 4 bases and the J gene end by 6 bases; junction bases not matched to a gene: 5. The CDR3 contains 15 residues. The germline V gene encodes CDR1 MGHDK and CDR2 SYGVNS. CDR3 sequence (DNA): TGTGCCAGCAGTGCTTCTAGCGGGAGGTCCAATGAGCAGTTCTTC. Its translation: CASSASSGRSNEQFF. Full variable domain (missing parts from reference TRBV25-1 and TRBJ2-1): EADIYQTPRYLVIGTGKKITLECSQTMGHDKMYWYQQDPGMELHLIHYSYGVNSTEKGDLSSESTVSRIRTEHFPLTLESARPSHTSQYLCASSASSGRSNEQFFGPGTRLTVL.

The chain couples TRBV5-5 to TRBJ1-5, with 7 positions matching TRBD1. The CDR3 has 17 residues. The junction had 13 bases not matched to a gene; V was cut back by 4 bases and J by 3 bases. CDR1 is SGHKS and CDR2 is YYEKEE in the germline V gene (reference sequence). The DNA for the CDR3 is TGTGCCAGCAGCCCCGGGACAGCCAGCCTTTACAATCAGCCCCAGCATTTT. It is translated as CASSPGTASLYNQPQHF.

This sequence joins TRBV6-1 and TRBJ2-7; a weak D match, TRBD2 (6 bases). CDR3 length equals 14 residues. Germline V gives CDR1 MNHNS, CDR2 SASEGT. V was pared by 2 bases and J by 0 bases, with 8 bases between. The CDR3 spells CASSERGSSYEQYV. DNA for the CDR3: TGTGCCAGCAGTGAACGGGGGAGCTCCTACGAGCAGTACGTC.

The V gene is TRBV7-3, the J gene TRBJ2-5; 9 positions agree with TRBD1. Germline V gene lookup returns CDR1 SGHTA and CDR2 FQGTGA. V lost 5 bases to trimming and J lost 5 bases; unmatched junction nucleotides: 9. The CDR3 loop spans 15 amino acids. Here the CDR3 reads CASSPTQGAGETQYF. CDR3 nucleotide sequence: TGTGCCAGCAGCCCTACACAGGGGGCGGGGGAGACCCAGTACTTC.

The rearrangement joins TRBV19 to TRBJ2-1; 9 bases agree with TRBD1. V gave up 5 bases and J gave up 15 bases; unmatched junction bases: 14. The CDR3 spans 14 residues. CDR1 and CDR2 from the germline V gene are LNHDA and SQIVND (reference sequence). The CDR3 spells CASSPRTGVDIGFF. CDR3 DNA sequence: TGTGCCAGTAGTCCACGGACAGGGGTCGACATAGGGTTCTTC.

This chain uses TRBV6-1 with TRBJ1-4; TRBD1 might be the D (5 bases). The CDR3 sequence is 15 residues long. With 4 bases removed from V and 5 bases from J, the gap between germline ends came to 14 bases. CDR1 and CDR2 from the germline V gene are MNHNS and SASEGT. CDR3: CASSGRDDRNEKLFF. CDR3 nucleotides: TGTGCCAGCAGTGGGCGGGACGATCGAAATGAAAAACTGTTTTTT.

The chain combines TRBV19 with TRBJ1-2; D is perhaps TRBD1 (5 bases). Trimming removed 7 bases from V and 4 bases from J, with 10 bases in between. In germline, CDR1 is LNHDA, CDR2 SQIVND (reference sequence). The CDR3 contains 12 residues. The CDR3 DNA follows: TGTGCCAGTAAGCAGGGAAGCTATGGCTACACCTTC. As protein: CASKQGSYGYTF.

The J gene is TRBJ1-2, the V gene TRBV14; D remains ambiguous. CDR3 size: 13 residues. The germline V gene encodes CDR1 SGHDN and CDR2 FVKESK. V was cut by 1 base and J by 8 bases, with 11 bases left in between. CDR3 loop: CASSQALSRGYTF. In DNA form, the CDR3 reads TGTGCCAGCAGCCAAGCCCTTTCGAGGGGCTACACCTTC.

This chain joins TRBV9 and TRBJ1-2, with unresolved D. Trimming shortened V by 0 bases and J by 6 bases, and 9 bases separated the two germline ends. Germline V gene data show CDR1 as SGDLS and CDR2 as YYNGEE. There are 13 residues in the CDR3. The CDR3 region has the DNA TGTGCCAGCAGCGTAGCCAATACTAATGGCTACACCTTC. It translates to CASSVANTNGYTF.

The rearrangement joins TRBV7-3 to TRBJ2-3; TRBD2 might be the D (5 bases). V lost 0 bases and J lost 4, with 11 bases in between. CDR3 length equals 15 residues. CDR1 and CDR2 (germline): SGHTA, FQGTGA. Here the CDR3 DNA reads TGTGCCAGCAGCTTAACGGGCATAGCGTCAGATACGCAGTATTTT. Protein: CASSLTGIASDTQYF.

This rearrangement joins TRBV5-1 to TRBJ2-3; 7 bases map to TRBD1. Losses at the gene ends were 0 bases for V and 4 bases for J; bases not matched to a gene: 2. This CDR3 comprises 14 residues. The germline gives CDR1 SGHRS, CDR2 YFSETQ. CDR3 DNA: TGCGCCAGCAGCTTGGCGACAGGGCCAGATACGCAGTATTTT. Protein sequence: CASSLATGPDTQYF.

V usage is TRBV7-6 and J usage is TRBJ2-7; D remains ambiguous. The CDR3 is made up of 13 amino acids. Between the trimmed V and J ends, which lost 1 base and 4 bases, there was a span of 8 bases. Germline loops: CDR1 SGHVS, CDR2 FNYEAQ. The CDR3 loop is CASSLGGRYEQYF. CDR3 bases: TGTGCCAGCAGCTTAGGAGGTAGATACGAGCAGTACTTC.

This chain links TRBV19 with TRBJ2-1; a weak D match, TRBD1 (6 bases). This CDR3 has 16 amino acids. The germline V gene has CDR1 LNHDA and CDR2 SQIVND (reference sequence). Trimming cost V 4 bases and J 5 bases, with 18 bases left between them. In nucleotides, the CDR3 is TGTGCCAGTAGTAGCTTAAGGGGGAGAGTCCACAATGAGCAGTTCTTC. Amino acid sequence: CASSSLRGRVHNEQFF. Full variable domain (outside the CDR3, taken from reference TRBV19 and TRBJ2-1): DGGITQSPKYLFRKEGQNVTLSCEQNLNHDAMYWYRQDPGQGLRLIYYSQIVNDFQKGDIAEGYSVSREKKESFPLTVTSAQKNPTAFYLCASSSLRGRVHNEQFFGPGTRLTVL.

The sample holds one count of this clone. The rearrangement joins TRBV18 to TRBJ1-1; the D gene is possibly TRBD1 (6 bases). The CDR3 totals 17 residues. CDR1 is KGHSH, CDR2 LQKENI, per germline. V lost 3 bases to trimming and J lost 2 bases, with 19 bases between them. The CDR3 loop is CASSPQGRGLPNTEAFF. The CDR3 DNA follows: TGTGCCAGCTCACCCCAGGGGCGCGGTCTCCCAAACACTGAAGCTTTCTTT.

The rearrangement joins TRBV5-1 to TRBJ2-2, with 7 bases lining up with TRBD1. The CDR3 is made up of 14 amino acids. Germline CDR1 reads SGHRS; CDR2 reads YFSETQ. J was trimmed by 5 bases and V by 2 bases; bases with no gene match: 3. The CDR3 DNA follows: TGCGCCAGCAGCTTTTACAGGGGTACCGGGGAGCTGTTTTTT. It is translated as CASSFYRGTGELFF.

This chain links TRBV27 with TRBJ1-5, with 8 bases matching TRBD1. The V gene end was trimmed by 5 bases and the J gene end by 9 bases; junction bases not matched to a gene: 15. Per germline, CDR1 MNHEY and CDR2 SMNVEV (reference sequence). The CDR3 consists of 16 residues. CDR3 nucleotide sequence: TGTGCCAGCAGTCTCAACGGACAGGGACCCTTCAGGCCCCAGCATTTT. Its protein is CASSLNGQGPFRPQHF.

The chain couples TRBV2 to TRBJ1-1; D is possibly TRBD1 (5 bases). The CDR3 length is 14 residues. V shed 3 bases and J shed 5 bases, with 13 bases lying between them. Looked up from germline, CDR1 is SNHLY and CDR2 is FYNNEI. The CDR3 DNA follows: TGTGCCAGCAGTGACTCCCCGGGGGGGACTGAAGCTTTCTTT. Translation: CASSDSPGGTEAFF.

In DNA, the CDR3 is TGTGCCAGCAGCTTCGGACTAGCGGGAGAAGAGGCCATCTACGAGCAGTACTTC. Translated, it gives CASSFGLAGEEAIYEQYF. The gene calls are TRBV11-3 and TRBJ2-7; TRBD2 agrees at 13 bases. The CDR3 is 18 amino acids. Germline V gene lookup returns CDR1 SGHNT and CDR2 YENEEA. The ends lost 3 bases at V and 3 bases at J; junction bases unmatched: 11.

This chain connects TRBV14 to TRBJ1-2; 7 nucleotides match TRBD1. With 5 bases clipped from V and 11 bases from J, the junction kept 8 bases outside the gene matches. The CDR3 contains 12 residues. Germline CDR1 SGHDN, CDR2 FVKESK. This chain's CDR3 is CASSSDRIRYTF. CDR3 DNA sequence: TGTGCCAGCAGCTCGGACAGGATAAGATACACCTTC.